This T cell receptor (beta chain) was recorded in a study of technical replicates of blood from several donors (dated by TCRdb to 2016 to 2017). Sequences SGHDT (CDR1) and YYEEEE (CDR2) are obtained from the germline V gene. Deletion took 3 bases off V and 0 bases off J, with a span of 15 bases between the germline ends. Spanning cysteine to phenylalanine, the CDR3 consists of 17 amino acids. Only the CDR3 region is kept as DNA, spanning 51 bases read in frame from base 1. Libraries came from the immunoSEQ multiplex PCR assay. In its TCRdb copy, this immuneACCESS table keeps in-frame sequences only and misses some clones. Where compared with another copy, unresolved V genes explain less than half of these, and the others have no known cause. This sample has tens of thousands of clones in its table, and 90% to 95% of those were observed once. The top ten clonotypes cover 0.25% of the sample. Points on this clone: The antigen it recognizes is unknown. No base-level quality is on record; no much larger clone is a single base apart.

The sequencing input was T cells isolated from PBMCs. Here the chain combines TRBV5-6 and TRBJ1-4, with no confidently assigned D gene. The source of this sequence is a human donor in good health. CDR3 protein: CASSSPKYIATNEKLFF. The bases are TGTGCCAGCAGCTCACCGAAGTACATTGCAACTAATGAAAAACTGTTTTTT.